This TCR beta chain derives from a study of T-cell reconstitution after alpha-beta-depleted transplantation in children. V was pared by 5 bases and J by 5 bases, with 3 bases of the junction left unmatched. CDR3 size: 12 residues. Germline V gene sequence: CDR1 DFQATT, CDR2 SNEGSKA (reference sequence). Unique molecular identifiers tagged the TCRbeta library. In TCRdb, the PCR reads were re-called with MiXCR into one record per CDR3 protein. The sample lists some 500,000 distinct CDR3 sequences; 32% were seen once. The clonotype comes from a human donor who donated a stem cell graft to a child with aplastic anemia. J is TRBJ2-5 and V is TRBV20-1; 9 positions agree with TRBD1. The sample here was PBMCs from the stem cell graft donor, taken from the stem cell graft. The CDR3 region is CSAGTGFETQYF. DNA for the CDR3: TGCAGTGCTGGGACAGGGTTTGAGACCCAGTACTTC.